This TCR beta chain was found in a study of OX40 agonist ivuxolimab in advanced cancers. Overall study: Patients received intravenous ivuxolimab every 2 weeks at 0.01 to 10 mg/kg. Among those enrolled, mean age was roughly 55 years (range roughly 20 to 80) and about 79% were male. The study, taken as a whole, reports: Both blood CD4+ and CD8+ T cells showed clonal growth by week 6 at 0.1 to 3.0 mg/kg.

The cohort excluded patients with autoimmune disease history or systemic immunosuppression. Clones were read by immunoSEQ multiplex PCR, and TCRdb kept only the in-frame ones, dropping some. The data contain about 24,000 clones, more than 75% of them singletons. Trimming stripped 0 bases from V and 5 bases from J, with 7 bases between. Germline CDR1 and CDR2: SGHTA and FQGNSA. The CDR3 extends over 13 amino acids. To note about this clone: Its specificity is unknown.

The chain joins TRBV7-2 to TRBJ2-5, with unresolved D. This sample comprised CD4+ or CD8+ T cells sorted from blood, obtained in a trial of the OX40 agonist ivuxolimab. This TCR was recovered from an adult with an advanced solid tumor such as melanoma, head and neck, liver or kidney cancer. As DNA, the CDR3 is TGTGCCAGCAGCTTAGCCCTCCACGAGACCCAGTACTTC. Translated: CASSLALHETQYF.